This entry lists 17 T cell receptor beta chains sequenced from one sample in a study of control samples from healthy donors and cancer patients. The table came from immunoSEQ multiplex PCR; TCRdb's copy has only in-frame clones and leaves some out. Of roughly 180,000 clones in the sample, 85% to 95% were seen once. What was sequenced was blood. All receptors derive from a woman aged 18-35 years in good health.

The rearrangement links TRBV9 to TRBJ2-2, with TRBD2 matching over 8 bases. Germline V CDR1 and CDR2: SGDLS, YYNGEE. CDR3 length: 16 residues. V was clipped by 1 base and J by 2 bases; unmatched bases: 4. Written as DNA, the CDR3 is TGTGCCAGCAGCGTATTAAGCGGGAGTAACACCGGGGAGCTGTTTTTT. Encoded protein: CASSVLSGSNTGELFF. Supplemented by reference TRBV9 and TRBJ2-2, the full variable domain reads DSGVTQTPKHLITATGQRVTLRCSPRSGDLSVYWYQQSLDQGLQFLIQYYNGEERAKGNILERFSAQQFPDLHSELNLSSLELGDSALYFCASSVLSGSNTGELFFGEGSRLTVL.

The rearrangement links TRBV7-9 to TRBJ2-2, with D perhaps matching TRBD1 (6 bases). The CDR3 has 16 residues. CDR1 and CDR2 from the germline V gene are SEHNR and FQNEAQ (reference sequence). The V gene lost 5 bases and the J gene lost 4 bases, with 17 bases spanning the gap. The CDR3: CASSVPQGSITGELFF. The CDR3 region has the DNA TGTGCCAGCAGCGTCCCACAGGGATCTATCACCGGGGAGCTGTTTTTT.

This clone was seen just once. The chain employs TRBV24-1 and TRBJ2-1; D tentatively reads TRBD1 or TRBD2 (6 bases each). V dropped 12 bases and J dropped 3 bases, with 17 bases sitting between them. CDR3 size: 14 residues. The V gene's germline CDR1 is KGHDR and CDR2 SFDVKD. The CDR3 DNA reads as TGTGCCGTTTCGGGGGCATTAGGCTACAATGAGCAGTTCTTC. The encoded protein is CAVSGALGYNEQFF.

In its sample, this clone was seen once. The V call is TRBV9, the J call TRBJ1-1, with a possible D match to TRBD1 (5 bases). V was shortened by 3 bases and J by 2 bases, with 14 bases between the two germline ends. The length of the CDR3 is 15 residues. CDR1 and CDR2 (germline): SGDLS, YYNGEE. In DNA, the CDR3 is TGTGCCAGCAGCGATGGGACGGGCGTAAACACTGAAGCTTTCTTT. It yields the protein CASSDGTGVNTEAFF.

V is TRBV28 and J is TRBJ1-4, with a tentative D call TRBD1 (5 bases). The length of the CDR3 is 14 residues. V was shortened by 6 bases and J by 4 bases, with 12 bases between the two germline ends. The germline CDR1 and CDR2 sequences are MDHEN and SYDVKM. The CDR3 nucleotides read TGTGCCAGCAGCTCGACAGAATATAATGAAAAACTGTTTTTT. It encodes CASSSTEYNEKLFF.

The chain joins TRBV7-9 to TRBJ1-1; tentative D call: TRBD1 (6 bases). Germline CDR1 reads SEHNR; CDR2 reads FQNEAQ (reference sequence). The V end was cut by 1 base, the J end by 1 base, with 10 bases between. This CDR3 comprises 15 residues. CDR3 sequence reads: CASSLGWGPNTEAFF. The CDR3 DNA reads TGTGCCAGCAGCTTAGGGTGGGGGCCGAACACTGAAGCTTTCTTT.

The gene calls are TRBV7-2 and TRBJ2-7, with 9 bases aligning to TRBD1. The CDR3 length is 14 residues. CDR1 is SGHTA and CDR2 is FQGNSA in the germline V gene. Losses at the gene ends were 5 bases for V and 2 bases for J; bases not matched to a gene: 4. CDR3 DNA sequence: TGTGCCAGCAGCGTGGGACAGGGCGCCTACGAGCAGTACTTC. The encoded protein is CASSVGQGAYEQYF.

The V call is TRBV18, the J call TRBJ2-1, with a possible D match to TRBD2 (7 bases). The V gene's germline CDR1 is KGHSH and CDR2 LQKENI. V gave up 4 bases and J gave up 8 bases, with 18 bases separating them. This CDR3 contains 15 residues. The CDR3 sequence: CASSQGGELSYEQFF. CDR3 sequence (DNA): TGTGCCAGCTCACAAGGGGGGGAGCTATCATATGAGCAGTTCTTC.

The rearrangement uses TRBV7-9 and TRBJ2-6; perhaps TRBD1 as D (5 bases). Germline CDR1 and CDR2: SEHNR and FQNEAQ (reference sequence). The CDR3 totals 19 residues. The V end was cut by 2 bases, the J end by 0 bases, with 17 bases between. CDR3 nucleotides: TGTGCCAGCAGCTTATTTGGTGGCAGGGAAGGCTCTGGGGCCAACGTCCTGACTTTC. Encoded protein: CASSLFGGREGSGANVLTF.

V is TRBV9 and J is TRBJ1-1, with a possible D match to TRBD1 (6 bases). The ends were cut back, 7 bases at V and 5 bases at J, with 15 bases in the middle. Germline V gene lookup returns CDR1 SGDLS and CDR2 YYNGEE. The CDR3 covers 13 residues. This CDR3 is CASGLGGATEAFF. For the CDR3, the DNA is TGTGCCAGCGGTTTAGGGGGGGCGACTGAAGCTTTCTTT.

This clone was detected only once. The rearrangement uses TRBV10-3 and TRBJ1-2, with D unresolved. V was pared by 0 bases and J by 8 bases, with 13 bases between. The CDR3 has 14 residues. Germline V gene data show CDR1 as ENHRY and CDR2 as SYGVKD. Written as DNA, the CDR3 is TGTGCCATCAGTGAGTCGAAGGGAGGTGAAGGCTACACCTTC. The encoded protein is CAISESKGGEGYTF.

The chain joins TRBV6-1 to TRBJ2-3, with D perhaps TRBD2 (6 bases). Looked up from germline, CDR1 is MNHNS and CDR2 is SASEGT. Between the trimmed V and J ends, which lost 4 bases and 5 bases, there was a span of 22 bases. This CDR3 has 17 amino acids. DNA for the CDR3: TGTGCCAGCAGTGGAGGCCGAGGCGGGATACAAGGAGATACGCAGTATTTT. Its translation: CASSGGRGGIQGDTQYF.

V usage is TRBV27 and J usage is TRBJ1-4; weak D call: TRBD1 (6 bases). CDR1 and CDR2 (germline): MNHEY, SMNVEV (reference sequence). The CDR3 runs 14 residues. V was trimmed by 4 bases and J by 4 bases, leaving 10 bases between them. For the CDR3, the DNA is TGTGCCAGCAGTTCCGGGACATTTAATGAAAAACTGTTTTTT. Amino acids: CASSSGTFNEKLFF. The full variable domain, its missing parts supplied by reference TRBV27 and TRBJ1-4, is EAQVTQNPRYLITVTGKKLTVTCSQNMNHEYMSWYRQDPGLGLRQIYYSMNVEVTDKGDVPEGYKVSRKEKRNFPLILESPSPNQTSLYFCASSSGTFNEKLFFGSGTQLSVL.

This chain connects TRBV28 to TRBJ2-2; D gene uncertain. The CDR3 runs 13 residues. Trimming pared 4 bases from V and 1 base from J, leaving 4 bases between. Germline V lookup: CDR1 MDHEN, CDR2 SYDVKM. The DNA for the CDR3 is TGTGCCAGCAGTTACCGGAACACCGGGGAGCTGTTTTTT. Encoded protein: CASSYRNTGELFF.

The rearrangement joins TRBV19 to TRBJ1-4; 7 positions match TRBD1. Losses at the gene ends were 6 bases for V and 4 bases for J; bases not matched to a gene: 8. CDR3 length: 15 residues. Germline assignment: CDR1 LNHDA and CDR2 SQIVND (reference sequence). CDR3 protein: CASRTDRSINEKLFF. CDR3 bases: TGTGCCAGTAGGACGGACAGGAGTATTAATGAAAAACTGTTTTTT.

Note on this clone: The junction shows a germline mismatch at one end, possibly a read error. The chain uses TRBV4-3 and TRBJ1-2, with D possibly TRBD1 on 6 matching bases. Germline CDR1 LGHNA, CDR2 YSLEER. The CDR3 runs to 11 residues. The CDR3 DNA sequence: TGCGCCAGCAGCCAAGCCGGACAGTTCTCTTTC. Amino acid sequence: CASSQAGQFSF.

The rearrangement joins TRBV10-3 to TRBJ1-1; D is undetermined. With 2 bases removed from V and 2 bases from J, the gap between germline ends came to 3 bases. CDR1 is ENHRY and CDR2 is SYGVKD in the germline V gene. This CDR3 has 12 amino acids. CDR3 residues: CAISEGNTEAFF. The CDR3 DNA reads TGTGCCATCAGTGAGGGAAACACTGAAGCTTTCTTT.